A selection of T cell receptor beta chains follows, all from one sample in a study of regulatory T cells in long-lasting Graves disease. TCRdb redid the calling of the multiplex PCR reads with MiXCR, one entry per CDR3 protein. The table includes around 450,000 distinct CDR3 sequences, 15% to 20% detected once. This sample was also put to use in a study of T cells in Graves' hyperthyroidism and ophthalmopathy.

This material consisted of peripheral blood mononuclear cells (PBMCs), taken at new diagnosis, from a patient treated with antithyroid drugs. These receptors came from a man between 40 and 49 years old with Graves disease. The CDR3 runs from the conserved cysteine through the conserved F or W. The D gene is left open where the match is weak. Size values are once, few and many counts, or a class for expanded clones, and some rows have none.

cdr3_length: 14; d_call: NA; j_call: TRBJ2-6; v_call: TRBV12-3/TRBV12-4; clone_size: many; cdr3_aa: CASSRASGANVLTF; cdr3_nt: TGTGCCAGCTCGAGAGCCTCTGGGGCCAACGTCCTGACTTTC
cdr3_length: 14; d_call: TRBD1; j_call: TRBJ1-1; v_call: TRBV20-1; clone_size: NA; cdr3_aa: CSARAGTGRTEAFF; cdr3_nt: TGCAGTGCTAGGGCCGGGACAGGGAGGACTGAAGCTTTCTTT
cdr3_length: 15; d_call: NA; j_call: TRBJ2-1; v_call: TRBV19; clone_size: NA; cdr3_aa: CASSKLAPSYNEQFF; cdr3_nt: TGTGCCAGTAGTAAACTAGCCCCATCCTACAATGAGCAGTTCTTC
cdr3_length: 19; d_call: TRBD1; j_call: TRBJ1-1; v_call: TRBV7-6; clone_size: few; cdr3_aa: CASSPTPTGAGMANTEAFF; cdr3_nt: TGTGCCAGCAGCCCGACCCCCACAGGGGCGGGGATGGCGAACACTGAAGCTTTCTTT
cdr3_length: 12; d_call: NA; j_call: TRBJ2-7; v_call: TRBV20-1; clone_size: NA; cdr3_aa: CSADTHDYEQYF; cdr3_nt: TGCAGTGCTGACACACACGATTACGAGCAGTACTTC
cdr3_length: 14; d_call: NA; j_call: TRBJ2-3; v_call: TRBV5-6; clone_size: many; cdr3_aa: CASSPGARSDTQYF; cdr3_nt: TGTGCCAGCAGCCCGGGAGCTCGCTCAGATACGCAGTATTTT
cdr3_length: 15; d_call: TRBD1; j_call: TRBJ2-3; v_call: TRBV6-1; clone_size: NA; cdr3_aa: CASRKHRGNTDTQYF; cdr3_nt: TGTGCCAGCAGAAAACACAGGGGAAACACAGATACGCAGTATTTT
cdr3_length: 13; d_call: NA; j_call: TRBJ2-7; v_call: TRBV3-1; clone_size: many; cdr3_aa: CASSQPGAYEQYF; cdr3_nt: TGTGCCAGCAGCCAACCAGGGGCCTACGAGCAGTACTTC
cdr3_length: 15; d_call: NA; j_call: TRBJ2-3; v_call: TRBV7-6; clone_size: many; cdr3_aa: CASSLGRQSTDTQYF; cdr3_nt: TGTGCCAGCAGCTTAGGTCGACAGAGCACAGATACGCAGTATTTT
cdr3_length: 16; d_call: TRBD2; j_call: TRBJ2-7; v_call: TRBV20-1; clone_size: many; cdr3_aa: CSASGTPESVLNEQYF; cdr3_nt: TGCAGTGCGAGCGGGACCCCTGAGTCAGTGTTGAACGAGCAGTACTTC
cdr3_length: 15; d_call: TRBD2; j_call: TRBJ2-1; v_call: TRBV6-6; clone_size: many; cdr3_aa: CASSYSTRASGAQFF; cdr3_nt: TGTGCCAGCAGTTACTCGACTCGGGCTAGCGGGGCCCAGTTCTTC
cdr3_length: 14; d_call: TRBD1; j_call: TRBJ2-7; v_call: TRBV5-1; clone_size: NA; cdr3_aa: CASSLDGQGFEQYF; cdr3_nt: TGCGCCAGCAGCTTGGACGGACAGGGGTTCGAGCAGTACTTC
cdr3_length: 16; d_call: TRBD1; j_call: TRBJ2-5; v_call: TRBV4-2; clone_size: many; cdr3_aa: CASSQEGQGTEETQYF; cdr3_nt: TGTGCCAGCAGCCAAGAAGGACAGGGGACGGAAGAGACCCAGTACTTC
cdr3_length: 12; d_call: NA; j_call: TRBJ2-5; v_call: TRBV29-1; clone_size: NA; cdr3_aa: CSVRGDQETQYF; cdr3_nt: TGCAGCGTCCGGGGAGATCAAGAGACCCAGTACTTC
cdr3_length: 15; d_call: TRBD2; j_call: TRBJ2-1; v_call: TRBV18; clone_size: NA; cdr3_aa: CASSPVAGSYNEQFF; cdr3_nt: TGTGCCAGCTCCCCTGTAGCGGGATCCTACAATGAGCAGTTCTTC
cdr3_length: 15; d_call: NA; j_call: TRBJ1-5; v_call: TRBV29-1; clone_size: many; cdr3_aa: CSPGRGHGQEQPQHF; cdr3_nt: TGCAGCCCCGGTAGAGGACACGGGCAAGAACAGCCCCAGCATTTT
cdr3_length: 15; d_call: NA; j_call: TRBJ1-5; v_call: TRBV12-3/TRBV12-4; clone_size: many; cdr3_aa: CASSQQGGGNQPQHF; cdr3_nt: TGTGCCAGCAGCCAACAGGGCGGGGGCAATCAGCCCCAGCATTTT
cdr3_length: 14; d_call: TRBD1; j_call: TRBJ2-3; v_call: TRBV9; clone_size: many; cdr3_aa: CASSVGQGADTQYF; cdr3_nt: TGTGCCAGCAGCGTCGGACAGGGCGCAGATACGCAGTATTTT
cdr3_length: 15; d_call: NA; j_call: TRBJ1-6; v_call: TRBV30; clone_size: few; cdr3_aa: CAWSPDSPRNSPLHF; cdr3_nt: TGTGCCTGGAGTCCGGACAGCCCTAGGAATTCACCCCTCCACTTT
cdr3_length: 14; d_call: TRBD1; j_call: TRBJ2-7; v_call: TRBV2; clone_size: NA; cdr3_aa: CASSWDRGRHEQYF; cdr3_nt: TGTGCCAGCAGCTGGGACAGGGGGAGGCACGAGCAGTACTTC
cdr3_length: 14; d_call: TRBD1; j_call: TRBJ2-7; v_call: TRBV2; clone_size: few; cdr3_aa: CASSSDRGTYEQYF; cdr3_nt: TGTGCCAGCAGTTCGGACAGGGGAACCTACGAGCAGTACTTC
cdr3_length: 14; d_call: TRBD1; j_call: TRBJ2-1; v_call: TRBV20-1; clone_size: NA; cdr3_aa: CSAMDRGRWNEQFF; cdr3_nt: TGCAGTGCTATGGACAGGGGGCGGTGGAATGAGCAGTTCTTC
cdr3_length: 15; d_call: TRBD2; j_call: TRBJ2-7; v_call: TRBV27; clone_size: many; cdr3_aa: CASSFSSGSQYEQYF; cdr3_nt: TGTGCCAGCAGTTTTAGTAGCGGGAGTCAATACGAGCAGTACTTC
cdr3_length: 16; d_call: TRBD1; j_call: TRBJ2-1; v_call: TRBV18; clone_size: many; cdr3_aa: CASSPPGQGIYNEQFF; cdr3_nt: TGTGCCAGCTCACCACCGGGACAGGGGATTTACAATGAGCAGTTCTTC
cdr3_length: 15; d_call: NA; j_call: TRBJ2-5; v_call: TRBV7-9; clone_size: many; cdr3_aa: CASSLPWAGKETQYF; cdr3_nt: TGTGCCAGCAGCTTACCTTGGGCCGGAAAAGAGACCCAGTACTTC
cdr3_length: 14; d_call: NA; j_call: TRBJ1-1; v_call: TRBV2; clone_size: NA; cdr3_aa: CASRRVGGNTEAFF; cdr3_nt: TGTGCCAGCAGGAGGGTAGGGGGGAACACTGAAGCTTTCTTT
cdr3_length: 13; d_call: NA; j_call: TRBJ1-5; v_call: TRBV10-3; clone_size: NA; cdr3_aa: CAISEYSNQPQHF; cdr3_nt: TGTGCCATCAGTGAATATAGCAATCAGCCCCAGCATTTT
cdr3_length: 16; d_call: NA; j_call: TRBJ2-6; v_call: TRBV27; clone_size: few; cdr3_aa: CASSLSAGSGANVLTF; cdr3_nt: TGTGCCAGCAGTTTATCGGCCGGCTCTGGGGCCAACGTCCTGACTTTC
cdr3_length: 13; d_call: NA; j_call: TRBJ1-6; v_call: TRBV20-1; clone_size: many; cdr3_aa: CSARDDNVPSLHF; cdr3_nt: TGCAGTGCTAGAGACGACAACGTCCCTTCCCTCCACTTT
cdr3_length: 16; d_call: NA; j_call: TRBJ2-1; v_call: TRBV10-3; clone_size: NA; cdr3_aa: CAISESGGALLDEQFF; cdr3_nt: TGTGCCATCAGTGAGTCGGGGGGGGCGCTTTTGGATGAGCAGTTCTTC
cdr3_length: 14; d_call: TRBD2; j_call: TRBJ2-7; v_call: TRBV11-1; clone_size: many; cdr3_aa: CASSFGGEPYEQYF; cdr3_nt: TGTGCCAGCAGCTTCGGGGGGGAGCCCTACGAGCAGTACTTC
cdr3_length: 16; d_call: TRBD1; j_call: TRBJ2-1; v_call: TRBV24-1; clone_size: NA; cdr3_aa: CATSELGTGDYNEQFF; cdr3_nt: TGTGCCACCAGTGAATTAGGGACAGGGGACTACAATGAGCAGTTCTTC
cdr3_length: 17; d_call: NA; j_call: TRBJ2-1; v_call: TRBV6-1; clone_size: many; cdr3_aa: CASSEAIPQGSYNEQFF; cdr3_nt: TGTGCCAGCAGTGAAGCTATTCCGCAGGGCTCCTACAATGAGCAGTTCTTC
cdr3_length: 13; d_call: TRBD1; j_call: TRBJ2-7; v_call: TRBV24-1; clone_size: NA; cdr3_aa: CATSVSGQLEQYF; cdr3_nt: TGTGCCACCAGTGTCTCGGGACAGTTGGAGCAGTACTTC
cdr3_length: 13; d_call: NA; j_call: TRBJ2-7; v_call: TRBV29-1; clone_size: few; cdr3_aa: CSVVEGTTYEQYF; cdr3_nt: TGCAGCGTTGTTGAAGGAACAACCTACGAGCAGTACTTC
cdr3_length: 14; d_call: NA; j_call: TRBJ1-2; v_call: TRBV12-3/TRBV12-4; clone_size: few; cdr3_aa: CASSLGPGVHGYTF; cdr3_nt: TGTGCCAGCAGTTTAGGGCCAGGAGTGCATGGCTACACCTTC
cdr3_length: 13; d_call: NA; j_call: TRBJ1-1; v_call: TRBV5-1; clone_size: many; cdr3_aa: CASSPQQNTEAFF; cdr3_nt: TGCGCCAGCAGCCCCCAGCAGAACACTGAAGCTTTCTTT
cdr3_length: 13; d_call: TRBD1; j_call: TRBJ1-6; v_call: TRBV28; clone_size: NA; cdr3_aa: CATRQDRGSPLHF; cdr3_nt: TGTGCCACCCGCCAAGACAGGGGTTCACCCCTCCACTTT
cdr3_length: 16; d_call: TRBD1; j_call: TRBJ2-1; v_call: TRBV7-9; clone_size: NA; cdr3_aa: CASSQLRDRGYNEQFF; cdr3_nt: TGTGCCAGCAGCCAACTACGGGACAGGGGATACAATGAGCAGTTCTTC
cdr3_length: 12; d_call: NA; j_call: TRBJ1-2; v_call: TRBV3-1; clone_size: many; cdr3_aa: CASSPGGYGYTF; cdr3_nt: TGTGCCAGCAGCCCTGGGGGTTATGGCTACACCTTC
cdr3_length: 13; d_call: TRBD1; j_call: TRBJ2-7; v_call: TRBV6-1; clone_size: many; cdr3_aa: CASSAGTAYEQYF; cdr3_nt: TGTGCCAGCAGCGCCGGGACAGCCTACGAGCAGTACTTC